These T cell receptor beta chains were read from a single sample in a study of T cell responses to AZD1222 COVID-19 vaccine. The data were produced by immunoSEQ multiplex PCR, yet TCRdb's version contains in-frame clones alone and is incomplete. Seen here are about 210,000 clones, roughly 94% observed once, and the top ten hold around 1.5%. The sample was peripheral blood, taken 28 days after the second dose of the MenACWY control vaccine. These receptors were obtained from an adult who received the MenACWY meningococcal vaccine as a control. Each CDR3 is given with its conserved first and last residue. A D gene is named only where the DNA matches it firmly. Size values are once, few and many counts, or a class for expanded clones, and some rows have none.

TRBJ1-5 TRBV30 . TRBD1 CAWSPARDRRYSNQPQHF TGTGCCTGGAGTCCGGCCCGGGACAGAAGATATAGCAATCAGCCCCAGCATTTT
TRBJ2-1 TRBV4-3 . TRBD2 CASSQMRGGNNEQFF TGCGCCAGCAGCCAAATGCGGGGGGGAAACAATGAGCAGTTCTTC
TRBJ1-5 TRBV2 . . CASSDDSNQPQHF TGTGCCAGCAGTGATGACAGCAATCAGCCCCAGCATTTT
TRBJ2-7 TRBV28 . TRBD1 CASTRTGSSYEQYF TGTGCCAGCACCCGGACAGGGAGCTCCTACGAGCAGTACTTC
TRBJ2-7 TRBV11-2 . TRBD2 CASSPLNRERGSSYEQYF TGTGCCAGCAGTCCTCTCAATCGGGAGCGGGGGAGCTCCTACGAGCAGTACTTC
TRBJ2-1 TRBV30 . . CAWSPTGNNEQFF TGTGCCTGGAGCCCGACAGGAAACAATGAGCAGTTCTTC
TRBJ2-4 TRBV2 . . CASRADLAKNIQYF TGTGCCAGCAGGGCCGATTTAGCCAAAAACATTCAGTACTTC
TRBJ2-2 TRBV27 . . CASSNVRKNTGELFF TGTGCCAGCAGTAACGTTCGCAAGAACACCGGGGAGCTGTTTTTT
TRBJ2-5 TRBV18 . . CASSKNTLETQYF TGTGCCAGCTCGAAGAACACCTTAGAGACCCAGTACTTC
TRBJ2-1 TRBV5-1 . TRBD2 CASSLGLAGVDEQFF TGCGCCAGCAGTTTGGGACTAGCGGGAGTCGATGAGCAGTTCTTC
TRBJ1-2 TRBV7-9 . . CASSPLSENYGYTF TGTGCCAGCAGCCCCCTGTCCGAGAACTATGGCTACACCTTC
TRBJ1-6 TRBV3-1/TRBV3-2 . . CASSLVNSNSPLHF TGTGCCAGCAGCCTCGTAAACAGCAATTCACCCCTCCACTTT
TRBJ2-5 TRBV12-1 . . CASSPGFGGGETQYF TGTGCCAGCAGCCCGGGATTTGGGGGCGGGGAGACCCAGTACTTC
TRBJ1-4 TRBV7-9 few TRBD1 CASSLRDRRDEKLFF TGTGCCAGCAGCTTACGGGACAGGAGAGATGAAAAACTGTTTTTT
TRBJ2-7 TRBV18 . . CASSPGGRGKSEQYF TGTGCCAGCTCACCAGGGGGCAGGGGAAAAAGCGAGCAGTACTTC
TRBJ1-2 TRBV6-5 . TRBD1 CASTTIGDRGLGYTF TGTGCCAGCACCACGATAGGGGACAGGGGGCTTGGCTACACCTTC